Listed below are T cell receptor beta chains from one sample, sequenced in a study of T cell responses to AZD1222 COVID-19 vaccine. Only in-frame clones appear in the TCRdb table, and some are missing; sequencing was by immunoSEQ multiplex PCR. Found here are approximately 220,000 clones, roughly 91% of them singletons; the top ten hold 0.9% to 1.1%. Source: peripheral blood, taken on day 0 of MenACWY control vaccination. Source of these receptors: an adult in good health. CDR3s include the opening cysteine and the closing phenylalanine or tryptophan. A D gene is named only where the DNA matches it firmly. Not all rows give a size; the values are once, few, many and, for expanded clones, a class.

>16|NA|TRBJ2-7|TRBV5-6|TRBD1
TGTGCCAGCAGCTTTCTCGCGGCAGGGGGACAATACGAGCAGTACTTC
CASSFLAAGGQYEQYF
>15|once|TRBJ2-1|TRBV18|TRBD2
TGTGCCAGCTCGCCGACTAGCGGGGGGGCCAATGAGCAGTTCTTC
CASSPTSGGANEQFF
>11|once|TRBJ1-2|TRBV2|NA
TGTGCCAGCAGTGTCAGCTATGGCTACACCTTC
CASSVSYGYTF
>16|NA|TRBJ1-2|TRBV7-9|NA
TGTGCCAGCAGCCAGCACAAGTCCACAGCTAACTATGGCTACACCTTC
CASSQHKSTANYGYTF
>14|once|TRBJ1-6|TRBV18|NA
TGTGCCAGCTCACCCCAGGGTTTAAATTCACCCCTCCACTTT
CASSPQGLNSPLHF
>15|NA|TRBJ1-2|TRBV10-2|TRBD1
TGCGCCAGCAGTGTAGATGGCAGGGGGTCGGGTGGCTACACCTTC
CASSVDGRGSGGYTF
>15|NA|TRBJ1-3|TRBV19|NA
TGTGCCAGTAGTATAGGTCGGGTGCGTGGAAACACCATATATTTT
CASSIGRVRGNTIYF
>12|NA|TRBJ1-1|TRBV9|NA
TGTGCCAGCAGCGTAGGAGGTCCTGAAGCTTTCTTT
CASSVGGPEAFF
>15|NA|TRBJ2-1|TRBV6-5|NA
TGTGCCAGCAGTATTTCTGGGGTCTCCTACAATGAGCAGTTCTTC
CASSISGVSYNEQFF
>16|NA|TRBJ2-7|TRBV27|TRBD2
TGTGCCAGCAGTTTATTCCCCCGGACTAGTGTCTACGAGCAGTACTTC
CASSLFPRTSVYEQYF
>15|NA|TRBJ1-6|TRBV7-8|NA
TGTGCCAGCAGCCCGGGGACAACAGCCAATTCACCCCTCCACTTT
CASSPGTTANSPLHF
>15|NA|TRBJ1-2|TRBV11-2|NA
TGTGCCAGCAGCCCCTTTTCTAGGGGTTCCTATGGCTACACCTTC
CASSPFSRGSYGYTF
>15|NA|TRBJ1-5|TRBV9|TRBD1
TGTGCCAGCAGGATACAGGGGGTCGGCAATCAGCCCCAGCATTTT
CASRIQGVGNQPQHF
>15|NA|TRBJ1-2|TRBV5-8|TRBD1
TGTGCCAGCAGCCCCTGGACAGGGCGGATCTATGGCTACACCTTC
CASSPWTGRIYGYTF
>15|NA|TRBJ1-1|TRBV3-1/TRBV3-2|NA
TGTGCCAGCAGCCAAGATGGGGGATACAGCACTGAAGCTTTCTTT
CASSQDGGYSTEAFF
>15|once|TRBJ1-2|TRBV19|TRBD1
TGTGCCAGTAGTATTGGGACAGGGACGAACTATGGCTACACCTTC
CASSIGTGTNYGYTF
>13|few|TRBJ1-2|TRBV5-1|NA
TGCGCCAGCAGCTTGGGGCAGGTTCAGGGCTACACCTTC
CASSLGQVQGYTF
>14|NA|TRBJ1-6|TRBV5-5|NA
TGTGCCAGCAGACATACGGGGTGGAATTCACCCCTCCACTTT
CASRHTGWNSPLHF
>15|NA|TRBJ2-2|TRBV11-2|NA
TGTGCCAGCAGCTTATTCAGCACCGGACCCGGGGAGCTGTTTTTT
CASSLFSTGPGELFF
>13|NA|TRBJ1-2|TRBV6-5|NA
TGTGCCAGCAGCCCGACAGCCAACTATGGCTACACCTTC
CASSPTANYGYTF
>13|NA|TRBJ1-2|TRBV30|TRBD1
TGTGCCTGGGAGACAGGGCGTAACTATGGCTACACCTTC
CAWETGRNYGYTF
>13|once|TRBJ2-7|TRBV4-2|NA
TGTGCCAGCAGCCAAGATCCACGACCCGAGCAGTACTTC
CASSQDPRPEQYF
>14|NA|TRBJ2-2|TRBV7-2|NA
TGTGCCAGCAGCTTAGAGGTTGACACCGGGGAGCTGTTTTTT
CASSLEVDTGELFF
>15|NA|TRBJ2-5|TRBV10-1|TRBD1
TGCGCCAGCAGTGAGGGGGACAGAAAGCAAGAGACCCAGTACTTC
CASSEGDRKQETQYF
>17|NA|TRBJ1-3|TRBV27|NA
TGTGCCAGCAGTGGCGAAAGGGACCGACACTATGGAAACACCATATATTTT
CASSGERDRHYGNTIYF
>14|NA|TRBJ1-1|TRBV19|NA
TGTGCCAGTAGTATTCAGGGTTTGTGGACTGAAGCTTTCTTT
CASSIQGLWTEAFF
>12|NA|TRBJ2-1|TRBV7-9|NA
TGTGCCAGCAGCTTCGGGAGCAATGAGCAGTTCTTC
CASSFGSNEQFF
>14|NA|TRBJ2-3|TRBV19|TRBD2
TGTGCCAGTAGTCTAGCGGGGGCCACAGATACGCAGTATTTT
CASSLAGATDTQYF
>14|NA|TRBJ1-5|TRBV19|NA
TGTGCCAGTAGTATTGTAACAGGGTCCCAGCCCCAGCATTTT
CASSIVTGSQPQHF
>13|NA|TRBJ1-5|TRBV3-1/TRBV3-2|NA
TGTGCCAGCAGTCGACAGGAAAATCAGCCCCAGCATTTT
CASSRQENQPQHF
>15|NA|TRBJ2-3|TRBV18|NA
TGTGCCAGCTCACCAGGAGGTAGTCCCCCCGATACGCAGTATTTT
CASSPGGSPPDTQYF
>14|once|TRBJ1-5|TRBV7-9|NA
TGTGCCAGCAGTAGGGACATTGAAACTCAGCCCCAGCATTTT
CASSRDIETQPQHF
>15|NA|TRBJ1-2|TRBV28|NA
TGTGCCAGCAGTTCGCAGTCCGAGGCTAACTATGGCTACACCTTC
CASSSQSEANYGYTF
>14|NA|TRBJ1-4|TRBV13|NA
TGTGCCAGCAGCCTCAGGGCTTCTAATGAAAAACTGTTTTTT
CASSLRASNEKLFF
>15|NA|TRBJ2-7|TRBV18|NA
TGTGCCAGCTCACCACCAAGGGGAAGCTCCTACGAGCAGTACTTC
CASSPPRGSSYEQYF
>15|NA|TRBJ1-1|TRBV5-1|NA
TGCGCCAGCAGCTTATCTTCGATTAGGGACACTGAAGCTTTCTTT
CASSLSSIRDTEAFF
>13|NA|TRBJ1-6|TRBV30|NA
TGTGCCTGGAGCTGGGGGTATAATTCACCCCTCCACTTT
CAWSWGYNSPLHF
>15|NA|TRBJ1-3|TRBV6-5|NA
TGTGCCAGCAGTTCCGGTCGTCGCTCTGGAAACACCATATATTTT
CASSSGRRSGNTIYF
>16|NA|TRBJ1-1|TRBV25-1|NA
TGTGCCAGCAGTGAATGGGCAGGGGTCGGGGACACTGAAGCTTTCTTT
CASSEWAGVGDTEAFF
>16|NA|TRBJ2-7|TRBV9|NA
TGTGCCAGCAGCGCCCGGGTAGGGGTGCCCCCCTACGAGCAGTACTTC
CASSARVGVPPYEQYF